Following are 21 T cell receptor beta chains from one sample sequenced in a study of PD-1 blockade in classical Hodgkin lymphoma. Sequencing used immunoSEQ multiplex PCR; TCRdb keeps in-frame clones, though not all of them. This table holds tens of thousands of clones, about 85% found once. Specified time point: cycle 4 day 1 (C4D1), after 5 to 7 weeks of nivolumab. Every patient experienced relapse after autologous stem cell transplantation, and brentuximab vedotin exposure varied. The input for sequencing was peripheral blood mononuclear cells (PBMCs), taken before the fourth cycle of nivolumab. The source of these receptors is a human donor with classical Hodgkin lymphoma.

The CDR3 bases are TGTGCTGAAAGGACGGCTAGCGGTAGCTACGAGCAGTACTTC. As protein: CAERTASGSYEQYF. This chain uses TRBV4-2 with TRBJ2-7; TRBD2 aligns across 7 bases. In germline, CDR1 is LGHNA, CDR2 YNFKEQ. The CDR3 length is 14 residues.

The rearrangement links TRBV5-4 to TRBJ1-2; D remains unclear. The CDR3 runs 14 residues. The ends were cut back, 5 bases at V and 0 bases at J, with 11 bases in the middle. The germline V gene has CDR1 SGHNT and CDR2 YYREEE (reference sequence). For the CDR3, the DNA is TGTGCCAGCAGTTGTACTCTAACTAACTATGGCTACACCTTC. This codes for CASSCTLTNYGYTF.

The chain links TRBV15 to TRBJ1-5; D possibly corresponds to TRBD1 (5 bases). V shed 10 bases and J shed 0 bases, with 22 bases lying between them. Germline V gene sequence: CDR1 LNHNV, CDR2 YYDKDF (reference sequence). The CDR3 is made up of 17 amino acids. As DNA, the CDR3 is TGTGCCAGCCAGTCGGGGGGAAACCTCTATAGCAATCAGCCCCAGCATTTT. This codes for CASQSGGNLYSNQPQHF.

The V gene is TRBV28, the J gene TRBJ2-7, with 9 nucleotides matching TRBD1. This CDR3 has 15 residues. Trimming removed 6 bases from V and 5 bases from J; junction bases left unmatched: 11. Per the germline V gene, CDR1 is MDHEN and CDR2 is SYDVKM. The chain's CDR3 is CASSPPGTGKHEQYF. In DNA form, the CDR3 reads TGTGCCAGCAGCCCCCCCGGGACAGGGAAGCACGAGCAGTACTTC.

This clone is a singleton in its sample. This chain connects TRBV4-1 to TRBJ2-5; D possibly corresponds to TRBD2 (6 bases). Germline V gene data show CDR1 as MGHRA and CDR2 as YSYEKL. Trimming took off 0 bases at V and 0 bases at J, with 11 bases between the two ends. The CDR3 covers 16 residues. The chain's CDR3 is CASSQEMASDQETQYF. CDR3 nucleotides: TGCGCCAGCAGCCAAGAGATGGCTAGCGACCAAGAGACCCAGTACTTC.

This chain links TRBV5-1 with TRBJ1-4; 7 bases line up with TRBD1. CDR3 length equals 15 residues. Looked up from germline, CDR1 is SGHRS and CDR2 is YFSETQ. The V segment lost 4 bases and the J segment 3 bases; nucleotides outside the gene matches: 6. This chain's CDR3 is CASSLSQGANEKLFF. Here the CDR3 DNA reads TGCGCCAGCAGCCTAAGCCAGGGGGCTAATGAAAAACTGTTTTTT.

The chain recombines TRBV7-9 with TRBJ1-3; 9 bases match TRBD1. This CDR3 comprises 16 residues. The V gene's germline CDR1 is SEHNR and CDR2 FQNEAQ (reference sequence). V was clipped by 5 bases and J by 4 bases; unmatched bases: 9. The CDR3 reads CASSVSGTGRGNTIYF. The CDR3 DNA sequence: TGTGCCAGCAGCGTCTCCGGGACAGGGAGAGGAAACACCATATATTTT.

The rearrangement links TRBV5-1 to TRBJ2-5; weak D call: TRBD2 (5 bases). The CDR3 covers 15 residues. Trimming took off 0 bases at V and 5 bases at J, with 14 bases between the two ends. Germline CDR1 SGHRS, CDR2 YFSETQ. In nucleotides, the CDR3 is TGCGCCAGCAGCTTGGTTGTCAGCACGGGGGAGACCCAGTACTTC. It codes for CASSLVVSTGETQYF.

The CDR3 region has the DNA TGCGCCAGCAGACCGGGCGGGAATAGCAATCAGCCCCAGCATTTT. It specifies CASRPGGNSNQPQHF. The chain couples TRBV5-1 to TRBJ1-5; D is unresolved. The germline V gene encodes CDR1 SGHRS and CDR2 YFSETQ. V lost 5 bases and J lost 0, with 12 bases in between. The CDR3 sequence is 15 residues long. Complete variable domain (other parts from reference TRBV5-1 and TRBJ1-5): KAGVTQTPRYLIKTRGQQVTLSCSPISGHRSVSWYQQTPGQGLQFLFEYFSETQRNKGNFPGRFSGRQFSNSRSEMNVSTLELGDSALYLCASRPGGNSNQPQHFGDGTRLSIL.

This chain links TRBV19 with TRBJ1-5, with D hard to call. The CDR3 contains 13 residues. The V gene lost 5 bases and the J gene lost 3 bases, with 8 bases spanning the gap. From germline, CDR1 is LNHDA and CDR2 SQIVND (reference sequence). DNA for the CDR3: TGTGCCAGTAGTGAGGGTTACAATCAGCCCCAGCATTTT. Amino acid sequence: CASSEGYNQPQHF.

Regarding this clone: An end of the junction differs from the germline gene, which may be a read error. The CDR3 is CASSSSGGASREQYF. The CDR3 bases are TGCGCCAGCAGCTCGAGCGGGGGGGCCAGTCGGGAGCAGTATTTC. This chain joins TRBV5-1 and TRBJ2-7; 10 bases line up with TRBD2. Germline CDR1 reads SGHRS; CDR2 reads YFSETQ. This CDR3 contains 15 residues.

The rearrangement joins TRBV30 to TRBJ2-7; D gene ambiguous. V was trimmed by 0 bases and J by 0 bases, leaving 6 bases between them. Germline-derived CDR1 and CDR2 are GTSNPN and SVGIG (reference sequence). This CDR3 is 13 amino acids long. The CDR3 sequence: CAWSVGFSYEQYF. For the CDR3, the DNA is TGTGCCTGGAGTGTGGGGTTCTCCTACGAGCAGTACTTC.

The rearrangement joins TRBV19 to TRBJ2-4; perhaps TRBD1 as D (5 bases). The CDR3 totals 15 residues. The V gene lost 1 base and the J gene lost 4 bases, with 11 bases spanning the gap. Per the germline V gene, CDR1 is LNHDA and CDR2 is SQIVND (reference sequence). CDR3 sequence (DNA): TGTGCCAGTAGTATAGGGGCAGGGCCAAAAAACATTCAGTACTTC. Protein product: CASSIGAGPKNIQYF.

Notes on this clone: Additional DNA sequences in this sample encode the identical CDR3. The chain joins TRBV7-9 to TRBJ1-2; unclear D gene. Trimming took off 5 bases at V and 3 bases at J, with 7 bases between the two ends. This CDR3 comprises 12 residues. CDR1 is SEHNR and CDR2 is FQNEAQ in the germline V gene (reference sequence). CDR3 loop: CASSPEDYGYTF. The CDR3 DNA is TGTGCCAGCAGCCCCGAGGACTATGGCTACACCTTC. Variable domain in full (rest from reference TRBV7-9 and TRBJ1-2): DTGVSQNPRHKITKRGQNVTFRCDPISEHNRLYWYRQTLGQGPEFLTYFQNEAQLEKSRLLSDRFSAERPKGSFSTLEIQRTEQGDSAMYLCASSPEDYGYTFGSGTRLTVV.

The chain recombines TRBV11-2 with TRBJ1-1; D is ambiguous. This CDR3 comprises 15 residues. The germline CDR1 and CDR2 sequences are SGHAT and FQNNGV. The V end was cut by 5 bases, the J end by 4 bases, with 17 bases between. The CDR3 coding sequence is TGTGCCAGCAGCCCCCAAGGAATTTATGGCACTGAAGCTTTCTTT. This sequence encodes CASSPQGIYGTEAFF.

The rearrangement joins TRBV5-1 to TRBJ2-7, with D tentatively TRBD1 or TRBD2 (5 bases each). The CDR3 has 14 amino acids. Per the germline V gene, CDR1 is SGHRS and CDR2 is YFSETQ. V was pared by 5 bases and J by 0 bases, with 12 bases between. In DNA form, the CDR3 reads TGCGCCAGCAGTGGGGACGGTAGCTCCTACGAGCAGTACTTC. Its translation is CASSGDGSSYEQYF.

The chain couples TRBV5-1 to TRBJ2-6; D remains ambiguous. With 2 bases removed from V and 4 bases from J, the gap between germline ends came to 7 bases. The CDR3 runs 14 residues. In germline, CDR1 is SGHRS, CDR2 YFSETQ. The DNA of the CDR3 is TGCGCCAGCAGCTTCGGTTCCGGGGCCAACGTCCTGACTTTC. It translates to CASSFGSGANVLTF.

The chain recombines TRBV5-1 with TRBJ2-2; TRBD1 is a possible D gene (6 bases). The V end was cut by 4 bases, the J end by 4 bases, with 11 bases between. Germline V gene lookup returns CDR1 SGHRS and CDR2 YFSETQ. This CDR3 spans 14 amino acids. The CDR3 sequence is CASSPDSGTGELFF. CDR3 bases: TGCGCCAGCAGCCCGGACAGTGGCACCGGGGAGCTGTTTTTT. Drawing the rest from reference TRBV5-1 and TRBJ2-2, the complete variable domain is KAGVTQTPRYLIKTRGQQVTLSCSPISGHRSVSWYQQTPGQGLQFLFEYFSETQRNKGNFPGRFSGRQFSNSRSEMNVSTLELGDSALYLCASSPDSGTGELFFGEGSRLTVL.

The chain carries TRBV28 and TRBJ2-2, with D perhaps matching TRBD2 (7 bases). Germline CDR1 MDHEN, CDR2 SYDVKM. V lost 6 bases to trimming and J lost 0 bases, with 20 bases between them. The CDR3 consists of 18 residues. The CDR3 DNA reads as TGTGCCAGCAGCCCGGCCTCGTCGGGGGGCCCGAACACCGGGGAGCTGTTTTTT. Protein product: CASSPASSGGPNTGELFF.

Notes on this clone: The germline gene is not matched at one end of the junction; a read error may be the cause. CDR3 nucleotide sequence: TGTGCCAGCACTGAAAGGGGAGCTAGGTACGAGCAGTACTTC. Translated, it gives CASTERGARYEQYF. The gene calls are TRBV2 and TRBJ2-7; perhaps D is TRBD1 or TRBD2 (5 bases each). This CDR3 has 14 residues. Per germline, CDR1 SNHLY and CDR2 FYNNEI.

This clone showed up just once. The rearrangement joins TRBV5-1 to TRBJ2-1; tentatively, D is TRBD1 or TRBD2 (6 bases each). Per the germline V gene, CDR1 is SGHRS and CDR2 is YFSETQ. The CDR3 has 15 amino acids. V lost 6 bases to trimming and J lost 0 bases, with 13 bases between them. The CDR3 spells CASTRGGSSYNEQFF. CDR3 DNA sequence: TGCGCCAGCACCCGAGGGGGGAGCTCCTACAATGAGCAGTTCTTC.